This T cell receptor (beta chain) came from a study of T cells after yellow fever vaccination. Overall study context: Researchers used SMART-Seq v4 Ultra Low Input to prepare fractions that had low cell numbers.

This clonotype was seen ten or more times. Its antigen is unknown. General study points: Contaminating bulk clonotypes could be abundant in FACS-sorted repertoires. Detected again after the booster were most primary-vaccination clones, at nearly 97% CD4 and 88% CD8.

Template switching with 5'RACE generated the TCR cDNA and added a universal primer site and UMIs. TCRdb processed the 5' RACE reads anew with MiXCR; each CDR3 protein has one entry. The sample consists of some 240,000 distinct CDR3 sequences, roughly 3.5% of them appearing once. The CDR3 loop spans 13 amino acids. CDR1 is SGDLS, CDR2 YYNGEE, per germline. V was clipped by 0 bases and J by 2 bases, with 5 bases between them. The chain is built from TRBV9 and TRBJ1-2; D unclear. Source: PBMCs, taken 15 days after the yellow fever booster vaccination. This clonotype was sampled from a man younger than 30 who received the YFV17D yellow fever vaccine. The DNA of the CDR3 is TGTGCCAGCAGCGTAGTATCGAACTATGGCTACACCTTC. Translation: CASSVVSNYGYTF.